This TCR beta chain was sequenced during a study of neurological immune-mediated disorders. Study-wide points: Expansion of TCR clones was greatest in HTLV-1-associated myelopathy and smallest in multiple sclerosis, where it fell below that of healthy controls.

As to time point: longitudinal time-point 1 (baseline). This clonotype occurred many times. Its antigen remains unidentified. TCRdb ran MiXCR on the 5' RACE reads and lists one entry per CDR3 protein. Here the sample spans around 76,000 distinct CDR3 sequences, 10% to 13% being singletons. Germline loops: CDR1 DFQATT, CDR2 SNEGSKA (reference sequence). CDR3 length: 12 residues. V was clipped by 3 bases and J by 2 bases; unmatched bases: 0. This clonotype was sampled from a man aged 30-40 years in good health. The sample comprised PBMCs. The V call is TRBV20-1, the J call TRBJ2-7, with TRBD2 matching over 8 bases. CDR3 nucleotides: TGCAGTGCTAGCGGGAGGGCCTACGAGCAGTACTTC. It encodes CSASGRAYEQYF.